Shown below are 10 T cell receptor beta chains from a single sample sequenced in a study of blood T cell repertoires in COVID-19. The repertoire was sequenced with immunoSEQ multiplex PCR; TCRdb's copy has only in-frame clones and lacks some. The sample records over 350,000 clones, 88% being singletons. The source material was PBMCs or T cells enriched from blood (not recorded which). These TCRs come from a woman under 40 with acute COVID-19.

The CDR3 sequence: CASSQIPRTDTQYF. CDR3 nucleotide sequence: TGCGCCAGCAGCCAAATACCCCGGACAGATACGCAGTATTTT. This chain connects TRBV4-1 to TRBJ2-3; D is unclear. Trimming took off 2 bases at V and 3 bases at J, with 9 bases between the two ends. This CDR3 spans 14 amino acids. Germline CDR1 is MGHRA and CDR2 is YSYEKL.

A single count supports this clone. The gene calls are TRBV29-1 and TRBJ2-3; tentatively, D is TRBD1 (6 bases). CDR1 is SQVTM and CDR2 is ANQGSEA in the germline V gene. Trimming left V 1 base short and J 1 base short, with 15 bases between. CDR3 length: 16 amino acids. CDR3 DNA sequence: TGCAGCGTTGAAGGAGGTCCACAGGGTGGCACAGATACGCAGTATTTT. This sequence encodes CSVEGGPQGGTDTQYF.

The chain carries TRBV9 and TRBJ1-2; weak D call: TRBD1 (6 bases). The CDR3 totals 14 residues. V lost 1 base and J 3 bases, leaving 10 bases between the germline ends. CDR1 and CDR2 from the germline V gene are SGDLS and YYNGEE. The CDR3 sequence: CASSVPGADYGYTF. The CDR3 nucleotides are TGTGCCAGCAGCGTACCAGGGGCGGACTATGGCTACACCTTC.

This chain uses TRBV19 with TRBJ2-1, with TRBD2 matching 9 bases. The length of the CDR3 is 15 residues. Losses at the gene ends were 1 base for V and 4 bases for J; bases not matched to a gene: 2. Germline assignment: CDR1 LNHDA and CDR2 SQIVND (reference sequence). The CDR3 sequence is CASSIGGGAYNEQFF. CDR3 in DNA: TGTGCCAGTAGTATAGGCGGGGGGGCTTACAATGAGCAGTTCTTC.

This rearrangement joins TRBV11-2 to TRBJ1-6; D gene ambiguous. V lost 1 base and J 10 bases, leaving 5 bases between the germline ends. The CDR3 runs 12 residues. CDR1 is SGHAT and CDR2 is FQNNGV in the germline V gene. In nucleotides, the CDR3 is TGTGCCAGCAGCTTAGGAGGCTCACCCCTCCACTTT. Protein sequence: CASSLGGSPLHF.

The rearrangement joins TRBV7-2 to TRBJ2-7; TRBD2 agrees at 9 bases. Unmatched junction bases numbered 8, after V lost 5 bases and J lost 3 bases. CDR1 is SGHTA, CDR2 FQGNSA, per germline. The CDR3 extends over 15 amino acids. The CDR3 DNA sequence: TGTGCCAGCAGCCAGGGCCTAGCGGGGTTCTACGAGCAGTACTTC. It codes for CASSQGLAGFYEQYF.

The rearrangement joins TRBV5-1 to TRBJ1-4; the D gene is possibly TRBD1 (6 bases). Germline lookup yields CDR1 SGHRS and CDR2 YFSETQ. The CDR3 covers 17 residues. Trimming took off 4 bases at V and 3 bases at J, with 19 bases between the two ends. DNA for the CDR3: TGCGCCAGCAGCCGGGACCCCTTGACAGGCCCTAATGAAAAACTGTTTTTT. Translating it yields CASSRDPLTGPNEKLFF.

The CDR3 coding sequence is TGTGCCAGCAGAGGGACAGGTAACCGAGCTTTCTTT. Encoded protein: CASRGTGNRAFF. The V and J genes are TRBV6-5 and TRBJ1-1; 8 nucleotides line up with TRBD1. CDR1 and CDR2 (germline): MNHEY, SVGAGI. The length of the CDR3 is 12 residues. The J segment lost 10 bases and the V segment lost 6 bases, leaving 7 bases of the junction unmatched.

The chain employs TRBV19 and TRBJ1-6; the D is unclear. The germline V and J ends were trimmed by 8 bases and 0 bases, with 20 bases remaining between them. Germline V CDR1 and CDR2: LNHDA, SQIVND (reference sequence). This CDR3 region has 18 residues. The CDR3 protein is CASSVTGGTSSYNSPLHF. CDR3 in DNA: TGTGCCAGTTCCGTAACCGGCGGTACGAGCTCCTATAATTCACCCCTCCACTTT.

The chain combines TRBV18 with TRBJ2-1; D might be TRBD2 (5 bases). V was trimmed by 3 bases and J by 3 bases, leaving 12 bases between them. The CDR3 runs to 15 residues. Germline assignment: CDR1 KGHSH and CDR2 LQKENI. CDR3 in amino acids: CASSPRELDYNEQFF. The CDR3 nucleotides are TGTGCCAGCTCACCGAGGGAACTAGACTACAATGAGCAGTTCTTC.